One and the same sample provided the 11 T cell receptor beta chains below, sequenced in a study of T cells in localized non-small cell lung cancer. Profiled with immunoSEQ multiplex PCR; TCRdb holds only in-frame clones, not every one. Here the sample spans tens of thousands of clones, 70% to 90% being singletons. Specimen: peripheral blood, collected before any cancer treatment. These receptors all stem from a man between 40 and 70 years old with stage I squamous cell lung carcinoma.

The rearrangement uses TRBV7-9 and TRBJ2-1; either TRBD1 or TRBD2 may supply D (6 bases each). Between the trimmed V and J ends, which lost 5 bases and 1 base, there was a span of 12 bases. CDR3 size: 15 residues. Per the germline V gene, CDR1 is SEHNR and CDR2 is FQNEAQ (reference sequence). The CDR3 DNA reads as TGTGCCAGCAGCAATGCGGGGACATCCTACAATGAGCAGTTCTTC. It encodes CASSNAGTSYNEQFF.

In nucleotides, the CDR3 is TGTGCCAGCAGCTCCCGTACGGAGACCCAGTACTTC. It encodes CASSSRTETQYF. V gene TRBV28 combines with J gene TRBJ2-5; D gene unclear. The V and J ends lost 6 bases and 5 bases respectively, with 10 bases between them. Germline CDR1 reads MDHEN; CDR2 reads SYDVKM. The CDR3 runs 12 residues.

V and J are TRBV7-3 and TRBJ2-1; a weak D match, TRBD2 (5 bases). Trimming stripped 0 bases from V and 3 bases from J, with 6 bases between. The CDR3 runs 14 residues. CDR1 and CDR2 from the germline V gene are SGHTA and FQGTGA. The CDR3 here is CASSLTGSYNEQFF. The CDR3 region has the DNA TGTGCCAGCAGCTTAACGGGGAGCTACAATGAGCAGTTCTTC.

This rearrangement joins TRBV6-5 to TRBJ1-5; D is undetermined. Trimming removed 2 bases at V and 3 bases at J, with 11 bases between. The CDR3 has 15 residues. Germline V gives CDR1 MNHEY, CDR2 SVGAGI. CDR3 residues: CASSYTPGSNQPQHF. Written as DNA, the CDR3 is TGTGCCAGCAGTTACACTCCGGGGTCCAATCAGCCCCAGCATTTT.

CDR3 loop: CACSSRGNYGYTF. In DNA, the CDR3 is TGTGCCTGCTCTTCCAGGGGAAACTATGGCTACACCTTC. V is TRBV30 and J is TRBJ1-2; D perhaps matches TRBD1 (6 bases). Between the trimmed V and J ends, which lost 6 bases and 2 bases, there was a span of 13 bases. Germline V gene lookup returns CDR1 GTSNPN and CDR2 SVGIG (reference sequence). The CDR3 is 13 residues long.

The chain combines TRBV9 with TRBJ2-1; D possibly corresponds to TRBD2 (5 bases). Trimming left V 0 bases short and J 6 bases short, with 16 bases between. Germline V gives CDR1 SGDLS, CDR2 YYNGEE. This CDR3 contains 16 residues. The CDR3 sequence is CASSVDTPRLSNEQFF. The CDR3 DNA reads TGTGCCAGCAGCGTAGATACCCCGCGACTATCCAATGAGCAGTTCTTC.

CDR3 amino acids: CASSIDEDTGVYTEAFF. The CDR3 nucleotides are TGTGCCAGTAGTATAGACGAAGACACAGGGGTTTACACTGAAGCTTTCTTT. V gene TRBV19 combines with J gene TRBJ1-1; 7 nucleotides agree with TRBD1. J gave up 3 bases and V 0 bases, and 10 bases lay outside the gene matches. Germline V lookup: CDR1 LNHDA, CDR2 SQIVND (reference sequence). The length of the CDR3 is 17 residues.

The J gene is TRBJ2-7, the V gene TRBV28; D not resolved. There are 14 residues in the CDR3. The germline V and J ends were trimmed by 2 bases and 6 bases, with 14 bases remaining between them. In germline, CDR1 is MDHEN, CDR2 SYDVKM. CDR3: CASSLHSPFFEQYF. The CDR3 region has the DNA TGTGCCAGCAGTTTACATTCGCCCTTTTTCGAGCAGTACTTC.

This clone was recorded once. The V gene is TRBV7-2, the J gene TRBJ2-1; 10 bases map to TRBD2. V shed 1 base and J 4 bases; nucleotides not matched to a gene: 4. From germline, CDR1 is SGHTA and CDR2 FQGNSA. The CDR3 length is 16 residues. CDR3 in DNA: TGTGCCAGCAGCTTAGTCGCTAGCGGGGGTTACAATGAGCAGTTCTTC. Protein sequence: CASSLVASGGYNEQFF.

The rearrangement joins TRBV5-1 to TRBJ2-1; D gene uncertain. The CDR3 sequence is 17 residues long. With 0 bases removed from V and 2 bases from J, the gap between germline ends came to 15 bases. Germline-derived CDR1 and CDR2 are SGHRS and YFSETQ. Here the CDR3 reads CASSLVPSAATYNEQFF. The DNA for the CDR3 is TGCGCCAGCAGCTTGGTTCCCAGCGCGGCCACCTACAATGAGCAGTTCTTC.

DNA of the CDR3: TGTGCCAGCAGCCCGCAGGGACCCGGCGGATCACCCCTCCACTTT. It specifies CASSPQGPGGSPLHF. The V gene is TRBV7-2, the J gene TRBJ1-6; tentative D call: TRBD1 (5 bases). The CDR3 loop spans 15 amino acids. V was cut by 5 bases and J by 10 bases, with 18 bases left in between. The V gene's germline CDR1 is SGHTA and CDR2 FQGNSA. The full variable domain, in which reference TRBV7-2 and TRBJ1-6 provide the parts outside the CDR3, is GAGVSQSPSNKVTEKGKDVELRCDPISGHTALYWYRQSLGQGLEFLIYFQGNSAPDKSGLPSDRFSAERTGGSVSTLTIQRTQQEDSAVYLCASSPQGPGGSPLHFGNGTRLTVT.